A selection of T cell receptor beta chains follows, all from one sample in a study of T-cell reconstitution after alpha-beta-depleted transplantation in children. TCRdb passed the PCR reads through MiXCR, listing each CDR3 protein once. The sample lists nearly 350,000 distinct CDR3 sequences; 15% to 20% were seen once. This sample comprised PBMCs, mostly from graft donor cells, obtained 360 days after TCRalphabeta/CD19-depleted stem cell transplant. These receptors were obtained from a male patient aged 2 to 10 who had a stem cell transplant for acute lymphoblastic leukemia, so the T cells may come from the graft donor. Both conserved end residues are part of each CDR3. Clone size is not always given. Where it is, it says once, few, many or a class for expanded clones.

clone size	V gene	J gene	CDR3 protein
many	TRBV6-2/TRBV6-3	TRBJ2-7	CASSYSASGSIYEQYF
few	TRBV4-3	TRBJ1-6	CASSPEYKGRRAPLHF
.	TRBV4-1	TRBJ2-7	CASSQEWAGSYEQYF
many	TRBV12-3/TRBV12-4	TRBJ2-1	CASSPHRAGRNEQFF
.	TRBV29-1	TRBJ2-5	CSVAGTSMTQYF
once	TRBV28	TRBJ2-2	CASSFPGTSHPGELFF
many	TRBV12-3/TRBV12-4	TRBJ2-3	CASSFVDGTDTQYF
.	TRBV2	TRBJ2-7	CASSPLAGTPYEQYF
.	TRBV13	TRBJ2-2	CASSWDGWTGELFF
.	TRBV13	TRBJ2-7	CAFSYGLAGGLSSYEQYF
.	TRBV11-2	TRBJ1-4	CASSFGGAYEKLFF
once	TRBV28	TRBJ2-5	CASSFLQGKQDTQYF
many	TRBV2	TRBJ2-1	CASTPSGSSYNEQFF
.	TRBV4-2	TRBJ2-7	CASSLRQGYSYEQYF
few	TRBV7-3	TRBJ2-1	CASSDSSHNEQFF
.	TRBV4-1	TRBJ2-7	CASSVGQGAYEQYF
.	TRBV6-5	TRBJ1-2	CASRPGQGLGYTF
few	TRBV4-3	TRBJ1-3	CASSQDHQGDGNTIYF
few	TRBV12-3/TRBV12-4	TRBJ2-1	CASSFGESYNEQFF
few	TRBV18	TRBJ1-5	CASSASERSQPQHF
few	TRBV5-1	TRBJ2-5	CASSLRLAGPNSQETQYF
.	TRBV24-1	TRBJ2-1	CATSDSTGWASESSYNEQFF
many	TRBV4-2	TRBJ2-1	CASSQIFSSDNEQFF
.	TRBV6-1	TRBJ1-4	CASRVFRGVGEKLFF
few	TRBV5-5	TRBJ2-7	CASSLDPSGGYEQYF
.	TRBV7-6	TRBJ2-1	CASSLYSNLAANEQFF
few	TRBV29-1	TRBJ2-1	CSAGTSGRNEQFF
.	TRBV10-3	TRBJ2-2	CAIARDTNTGELFF
few	TRBV28	TRBJ2-3	CASSLRQPLAGGRDTQYF
few	TRBV7-9	TRBJ2-2	CASSSVTNTGELFF
.	TRBV28	TRBJ2-3	CASSNLGPLNTQYF
few	TRBV7-8	TRBJ2-2	CASSLATGFGELFF
.	TRBV4-3	TRBJ2-1	CASSQDISPYNEQFF
few	TRBV15	TRBJ1-4	CATSRDDWAANEKLFF
.	TRBV28	TRBJ1-1	CASSSAGTILNTEAFF
few	TRBV3-1	TRBJ2-7	CASSQVLLSGNSYEQYF
many	TRBV5-5	TRBJ1-1	CASSPRQGRNTEAFF
few	TRBV20-1	TRBJ1-3	CSASEGQSGNTIYF
few	TRBV28	TRBJ1-2	CASTTGFGGYTF
few	TRBV4-1	TRBJ2-7	CASSQDPPSVFEQYF
many	TRBV7-7	TRBJ2-2	CASSPRDRETGELFF
.	TRBV12-3/TRBV12-4	TRBJ2-1	CASTWGHSGIVRLDEQFF
.	TRBV6-5	TRBJ2-5	CASSYSNREGETQYF
many	TRBV9	TRBJ2-5	CASSAGQRETQYF